These 19 T cell receptor beta chains were all obtained from the same sample, sequenced in a study of brain T cells in children with intractable seizures. The method was immunoSEQ multiplex PCR; TCRdb's version includes in-frame clones alone and lacks a portion of them. In the table there are hundreds of thousands of clones, more than 85% of which are singletons. Time point specified: blood from clinic visit 5 months post-surgery; TSC patient then seizure free. The sample in question was peripheral blood, obtained more than 4 months after surgery. These receptors originate from a boy under two years old with tuberous sclerosis and intractable seizures.

This sequence joins TRBV19 and TRBJ1-1; 10 nucleotides line up with TRBD1. With 5 bases clipped from V and 6 bases from J, the junction kept 9 bases outside the gene matches. This CDR3 comprises 15 residues. Germline loops: CDR1 LNHDA, CDR2 SQIVND (reference sequence). DNA for the CDR3: TGTGCCAGTAGTGGGACAGGGGTGGGAAACGCTGAAGCTTTCTTT. Protein product: CASSGTGVGNAEAFF.

This sequence joins TRBV11-2 and TRBJ2-5; D is undetermined. The V and J ends lost 1 base and 5 bases respectively, with 5 bases between them. The CDR3 consists of 12 residues. Germline V CDR1 and CDR2: SGHAT, FQNNGV. CDR3 nucleotides: TGTGCCAGCAGCTTAGTGTATGAGACCCAGTACTTC. This codes for CASSLVYETQYF.

This chain joins TRBV19 and TRBJ2-2; tentative D call: TRBD1 (6 bases). The V end lost 2 bases, the J end lost 7 bases, and 17 bases lay between the germline ends. Per germline, CDR1 LNHDA and CDR2 SQIVND (reference sequence). This CDR3 is built from 16 residues. The CDR3 loop is CASSIIQQGLGGELFF. DNA for the CDR3: TGTGCCAGTAGTATAATACAACAGGGTTTGGGCGGGGAGCTGTTTTTT.

The V call is TRBV18, the J call TRBJ2-2; TRBD2 is a possible D gene (5 bases). With 3 bases removed from V and 3 bases from J, the gap between germline ends came to 11 bases. The CDR3 loop spans 15 amino acids. Germline loops: CDR1 KGHSH, CDR2 LQKENI. The CDR3 loop reads CASSPGMGDTGELFF. The CDR3 DNA sequence: TGTGCCAGCTCACCCGGTATGGGAGACACCGGGGAGCTGTTTTTT.

The chain uses TRBV6-2 or TRBV6-3 and TRBJ1-2; D is uncertain. Germline assignment: CDR1 MNHEY and CDR2 SVGEGT. Between the trimmed V and J ends, which lost 4 bases and 5 bases, there was a span of 23 bases. The CDR3 spans 17 residues. This CDR3 is CASSLHWLGEFRYGYTF. Here the CDR3 DNA reads TGTGCCAGCAGTTTACATTGGCTCGGCGAGTTCAGATATGGCTACACCTTC.

The chain combines TRBV11-2 with TRBJ2-7; D gene uncertain. Trimming removed 0 bases at V and 4 bases at J, with 4 bases between. The CDR3 length is 12 residues. Looked up from germline, CDR1 is SGHAT and CDR2 is FQNNGV. CDR3 protein: CASSLDSYEQYF. The CDR3 DNA is TGTGCCAGCAGCTTAGATTCTTACGAGCAGTACTTC. The entire variable domain, with the rest obtained from reference TRBV11-2 and TRBJ2-7, is as follows: EAGVAQSPRYKIIEKRQSVAFWCNPISGHATLYWYQQILGQGPKLLIQFQNNGVVDDSQLPKDRFSAERLKGVDSTLKIQPAKLEDSAVYLCASSLDSYEQYFGPGTRLTVT.

The chain employs TRBV30 and TRBJ2-7; a possible D gene is TRBD1 (7 bases). V lost 4 bases, J lost 4 bases, and 14 bases lay in between. There are 13 residues in the CDR3. Germline lookup yields CDR1 GTSNPN and CDR2 SVGIG (reference sequence). CDR3 amino acids: CAWMEGARYEQYF. The CDR3 DNA is TGTGCCTGGATGGAGGGGGCGAGATACGAGCAGTACTTC. Complete variable domain (other parts from reference TRBV30 and TRBJ2-7): SQTIHQWPATLVQPVGSPLSLECTVEGTSNPNLYWYRQAAGRGLQLLFYSVGIGQISSEVPQNLSASRPQDRQFILSSKKLLLSDSGFYLCAWMEGARYEQYFGPGTRLTVT.

The J gene is TRBJ1-1, the V gene TRBV12-3 or TRBV12-4; D unresolved. The V end was cut by 8 bases, the J end by 1 base, with 11 bases between. The CDR3 totals 13 residues. CDR3 nucleotide sequence: TGTGCCAGCTTATCCAATCGGAACACTGAAGCTTTCTTT. Its translation: CASLSNRNTEAFF.

The chain has TRBV7-9 and TRBJ2-7, with D perhaps TRBD2 (5 bases). Trimming removed 0 bases at V and 6 bases at J, with 27 bases between. From germline, CDR1 is SEHNR and CDR2 FQNEAQ (reference sequence). This CDR3 region has 19 residues. The CDR3 loop reads CASSLAETHRGRLSSEQYF. The DNA of the CDR3 is TGTGCCAGCAGCTTAGCGGAAACCCATCGGGGTAGGCTGAGTTCCGAGCAGTACTTC.

The V call is TRBV5-6, the J call TRBJ2-1; D is uncertain. The ends were cut back, 1 base at V and 4 bases at J, with 12 bases in the middle. The CDR3 has 15 amino acids. Germline CDR1 reads SGHDT; CDR2 reads YYEEEE. The DNA of the CDR3 is TGTGCCAGCAGCTTGTGGGGTTCTGGATACAATGAGCAGTTCTTC. Its protein is CASSLWGSGYNEQFF.

CDR3 nucleotide sequence: TGTGCCAGCAGCCAAGTGAGCGGGAGGGCCGCGGATACGCAGTATTTT. Amino acid sequence: CASSQVSGRAADTQYF. The J gene is TRBJ2-3, the V gene TRBV3-1 (or the pseudogene TRBV3-2), with 10 bases aligning to TRBD2. Per germline, CDR1 LGHDT and CDR2 YNNKEL (reference sequence). CDR3 size: 16 residues. Trimming cost V 1 base and J 6 bases; bases outside gene matches: 7.

The CDR3, as DNA: TGTGCCAGCAGCTTGACAGCCTACAATGAGCAGTTCTTC. Translating gives CASSLTAYNEQFF. The genes are TRBV5-6 and TRBJ2-1, with D unresolved. CDR1 and CDR2 (germline): SGHDT, YYEEEE. Deletions cut 1 base from V and 2 bases from J, with 4 bases between. The CDR3 totals 13 residues.

The rearrangement links TRBV7-2 to TRBJ1-1; D unclear. Germline CDR1 is SGHTA and CDR2 is FQGNSA. This CDR3 has 13 amino acids. V was clipped by 4 bases and J by 5 bases, with 11 bases between them. The CDR3 coding sequence is TGTGCCAGCAGCTCGGCCGGACGGACTGAAGCTTTCTTT. Residues: CASSSAGRTEAFF. Full variable domain (remainder filled in from reference TRBV7-2 and TRBJ1-1): GAGVSQSPSNKVTEKGKDVELRCDPISGHTALYWYRQSLGQGLEFLIYFQGNSAPDKSGLPSDRFSAERTGGSVSTLTIQRTQQEDSAVYLCASSSAGRTEAFFGQGTRLTVV.

The gene calls are TRBV6-1 and TRBJ1-2, with 10 bases that match TRBD1. The CDR3 runs to 16 residues. The V gene end was trimmed by 4 bases and the J gene end by 4 bases; junction bases not matched to a gene: 9. In germline, CDR1 is MNHNS, CDR2 SASEGT. CDR3 bases: TGTGCCAGCAGTGGCTCCGGGACAGGGGACCCCTATGGCTACACCTTC. This gives the protein CASSGSGTGDPYGYTF.

V is TRBV18 and J is TRBJ1-1, with 7 bases aligning to TRBD1. CDR3 length equals 14 residues. Germline V gene sequence: CDR1 KGHSH, CDR2 LQKENI. The V gene end was trimmed by 4 bases and the J gene end by 6 bases; junction bases not matched to a gene: 8. CDR3 DNA: TGTGCCAGCTCACTATCCGGACAGGCCTCTGAAGCTTTCTTT. It yields the protein CASSLSGQASEAFF.

This chain joins TRBV7-2 and TRBJ2-7, with TRBD2 identical over 9 bases. Trimming took 1 base from V and 4 from J; bases not matched to a gene: 5. The CDR3 spans 15 residues. Germline V gives CDR1 SGHTA, CDR2 FQGNSA. The CDR3: CASSLDASGVYEQYF. CDR3 nucleotides: TGTGCCAGCAGCTTAGATGCTAGCGGGGTATACGAGCAGTACTTC.

This chain joins TRBV15 and TRBJ1-2, with 7 bases that match TRBD1. The germline CDR1 and CDR2 sequences are LNHNV and YYDKDF (reference sequence). Germline trimming cut 5 bases from V and 5 bases from J; bases unmatched to any gene: 14. CDR3 length: 16 amino acids. The CDR3 DNA follows: TGTGCCACCAGCGATCGGGACAGCGGGACGATATATGGCTACACCTTC. Protein sequence: CATSDRDSGTIYGYTF.

V is TRBV5-1 and J is TRBJ1-1; 7 nucleotides agree with TRBD1. Unmatched junction bases numbered 11, after V lost 3 bases and J lost 3 bases. The CDR3 runs to 16 residues. Looked up from germline, CDR1 is SGHRS and CDR2 is YFSETQ. CDR3 in DNA: TGCGCCAGCAGCTGGACACTACAGGGGCTGGACACTGAAGCTTTCTTT. This gives the protein CASSWTLQGLDTEAFF.

The genes are TRBV29-1 and TRBJ1-2, with D uncertain. The CDR3 is 16 residues long. Between the trimmed V and J ends, which lost 4 bases and 0 bases, there was a span of 18 bases. Germline V gene data show CDR1 as SQVTM and CDR2 as ANQGSEA. CDR3 region: CSVARPSGKANYGYTF. CDR3 in DNA: TGCAGCGTTGCCAGGCCTTCTGGAAAAGCTAACTATGGCTACACCTTC.